Below, 32 T cell receptor beta chains from the same sample are listed, as sequenced in a study of T cells after yellow fever vaccination. In TCRdb, the 5' RACE reads were re-called with MiXCR into one record per CDR3 protein. The table includes under 400,000 distinct CDR3 sequences, around 10% detected once. The sample here was PBMCs, taken on the day of the first yellow fever vaccination. The receptors here all came from a man aged 18-30 years who received the YFV17D yellow fever vaccine.

This clonotype was detected only a few times. The chain has TRBV30 and TRBJ2-1; D gene unclear. CDR1 GTSNPN and CDR2 SVGIG come from the germline V gene (reference sequence). The CDR3 spans 16 residues. V lost 0 bases and J 0 bases, leaving 12 bases between the germline ends. The CDR3 here is CAWSVAQMSSYNEQFF. DNA for the CDR3: TGTGCCTGGAGTGTTGCGCAAATGAGCTCCTACAATGAGCAGTTCTTC.

The chain carries TRBV10-3 and TRBJ1-1; 7 bases map to TRBD1. Germline-derived CDR1 and CDR2 are ENHRY and SYGVKD. Unmatched junction bases numbered 8, after V lost 4 bases and J lost 6 bases. The length of the CDR3 is 14 residues. The CDR3 nucleotides read TGTGCCATCAGTGGGGACAGAGGAGAGGCTGAAGCTTTCTTT. This translates into CAISGDRGEAEAFF.

This clonotype was detected a few times. V gene TRBV6-1 combines with J gene TRBJ1-5, with D uncertain. V was cut by 7 bases and J by 0 bases, with 13 bases left in between. The CDR3 extends over 15 amino acids. CDR1 is MNHNS and CDR2 is SASEGT in the germline V gene. CDR3 loop: CASTQRLSSNQPQHF. The CDR3 bases are TGTGCCAGCACCCAACGCCTCTCTAGCAATCAGCCCCAGCATTTT.

The chain combines TRBV6-1 with TRBJ2-3, with a weak D call TRBD1 (6 bases). The V and J ends lost 7 bases and 0 bases respectively, with 14 bases between them. Germline V gene data show CDR1 as MNHNS and CDR2 as SASEGT. The CDR3 is made up of 15 amino acids. The CDR3 reads CASTRQVASTDTQYF. The CDR3 DNA follows: TGTGCCAGCACCCGACAGGTGGCGAGCACAGATACGCAGTATTTT.

This clonotype was recorded a few times. The chain has TRBV5-1 and TRBJ2-3, with unresolved D. Looked up from germline, CDR1 is SGHRS and CDR2 is YFSETQ. The V and J ends lost 1 base and 6 bases respectively, with 12 bases between them. The CDR3 contains 14 residues. The CDR3: CASSLYLTGDTQYF. The DNA for the CDR3 is TGCGCCAGCAGCTTGTACCTCACTGGGGATACGCAGTATTTT. Looking up the rest from reference TRBV5-1 and TRBJ2-3 gives the full variable domain: KAGVTQTPRYLIKTRGQQVTLSCSPISGHRSVSWYQQTPGQGLQFLFEYFSETQRNKGNFPGRFSGRQFSNSRSEMNVSTLELGDSALYLCASSLYLTGDTQYFGPGTRLTVL.

About this clonotype itself: At one end, the junction sequence differs from germline, possibly due to a read error. The chain links TRBV7-9 to TRBJ2-2, with 8 bases fitting TRBD1. Germline V lookup: CDR1 SEHNR, CDR2 FQNEAQ (reference sequence). The length of the CDR3 is 15 residues. CDR3 DNA sequence: TGTGCCGGCAGCTCGGGACAGGCGAACACCGGGGAGCTGTTTTTT. Protein sequence: CAGSSGQANTGELFF.

The chain is built from TRBV27 and TRBJ1-6; the D is unclear. V lost 6 bases and J lost 0, with 9 bases in between. The CDR3 is 15 residues long. Germline V gives CDR1 MNHEY, CDR2 SMNVEV (reference sequence). CDR3 sequence: CASSAIVSYNSPLHF. The CDR3 nucleotides are TGTGCCAGCAGCGCGATAGTCTCCTATAATTCACCCCTCCACTTT.

The CDR3 sequence: CASSQSTGRTDTQYF. CDR3 DNA: TGTGCCAGCAGCCAATCCACAGGACGCACAGATACGCAGTATTTT. This chain uses TRBV4-2 with TRBJ2-3; D may be TRBD1 (5 bases). V shed 2 bases and J shed 1 base, with 10 bases lying between them. Looked up from germline, CDR1 is LGHNA and CDR2 is YNFKEQ. This CDR3 contains 15 residues.

The chain carries TRBV4-2 and TRBJ1-5; 7 bases match TRBD1. Germline loops: CDR1 LGHNA, CDR2 YNFKEQ. This CDR3 comprises 15 residues. The V segment lost 3 bases and the J segment 1 base; nucleotides outside the gene matches: 3. As DNA, the CDR3 is TGTGCCAGCAGCCAGGGACAGACGAGCAATCAGCCCCAGCATTTT. It codes for CASSQGQTSNQPQHF.

This clonotype was seen just once. CDR3 region: CSARYRSEQYF. Here the CDR3 DNA reads TGCAGTGCTAGGTACAGAAGCGAGCAGTACTTC. The chain couples TRBV20-1 to TRBJ2-7; D call uncertain. CDR1 and CDR2 from the germline V gene are DFQATT and SNEGSKA (reference sequence). Trimming pared 3 bases from V and 6 bases from J, leaving 9 bases between. The CDR3 is made up of 11 amino acids.

The CDR3 loop reads CASDSGTEETQYF. In DNA form, the CDR3 reads TGTGCCTCGGACTCCGGGACCGAAGAGACCCAGTACTTC. The chain carries TRBV19 and TRBJ2-5; D could derive from TRBD1 or TRBD2 (5 bases each). Per the germline V gene, CDR1 is LNHDA and CDR2 is SQIVND (reference sequence). The CDR3 loop spans 13 amino acids. Trimming shortened V by 11 bases and J by 3 bases, and 16 bases separated the two germline ends.

This clonotype appeared a few times. The CDR3 region is CASSPNRGIGTDTQYF. In DNA, the CDR3 is TGTGCCAGCAGCCCAAACAGGGGAATAGGCACAGATACGCAGTATTTT. The chain employs TRBV7-6 and TRBJ2-3; 7 bases are a match to TRBD1. Trimming at V came to 5 bases and at J to 1 base, leaving 9 bases not matched to a gene. CDR3 size: 16 residues. Per the germline V gene, CDR1 is SGHVS and CDR2 is FNYEAQ. Together with reference TRBV7-6 and TRBJ2-3, the CDR3 gives the full variable domain: GAGVSQSPRYKVTKRGQDVALRCDPISGHVSLYWYRQALGQGPEFLTYFNYEAQQDKSGLPNDRFSAERPEGSISTLTIQRTEQRDSAMYRCASSPNRGIGTDTQYFGPGTRLTVL.

The gene calls are TRBV27 and TRBJ1-1; D gene ambiguous. The CDR3 is made up of 13 amino acids. The V and J ends lost 3 bases and 1 base respectively, with 6 bases between them. Germline lookup yields CDR1 MNHEY and CDR2 SMNVEV (reference sequence). DNA for the CDR3: TGTGCCAGCAGTTTCCACACGAACACTGAAGCTTTCTTT. Translated, it gives CASSFHTNTEAFF.

This clonotype was seen ten or more times. CDR3 residues: CASSPGVPGVISYNEQFF. The DNA of the CDR3 is TGTGCCAGCAGCCCAGGGGTCCCAGGGGTCATATCCTACAATGAGCAGTTCTTC. The chain employs TRBV7-6 and TRBJ2-1; D might be TRBD1 (6 bases). Trimming took 5 bases from V and 1 from J, leaving 21 bases between them. Looked up from germline, CDR1 is SGHVS and CDR2 is FNYEAQ. There are 18 residues in the CDR3.

As regards this clonotype: The CDR3 does not end in the conserved phenylalanine or tryptophan, so this is likely a read error. The V and J genes are TRBV7-2 and TRBJ2-2; D uncertain. The V end was cut by 5 bases, the J end by 5 bases, with 9 bases between. The V gene's germline CDR1 is SGHTA and CDR2 FQGNSA. The length of the CDR3 is 13 residues. This chain's CDR3 is CASSQVGTGELFI. For the CDR3, the DNA is TGTGCCAGCAGCCAAGTGGGGACCGGGGAGCTGTTTATT.

J is TRBJ1-1 and V is TRBV3-1; D is undetermined. The CDR3 contains 14 residues. Trimming left V 4 bases short and J 8 bases short, with 17 bases between. Germline CDR1 and CDR2: LGHDT and YNNKEL (reference sequence). DNA for the CDR3: TGTGCCAGCAGCCCCCGGGTAACCTCGGCCGAAGCTTTCTTT. Translating gives CASSPRVTSAEAFF.

This chain connects TRBV4-2 to TRBJ2-6; a weak D match, TRBD1 (6 bases). V lost 1 base and J 0 bases, leaving 10 bases between the germline ends. Germline lookup yields CDR1 LGHNA and CDR2 YNFKEQ. CDR3 length: 17 residues. The CDR3 DNA is TGTGCCAGCAGCCAAGCGCAGGGACACTCTGGGGCCAACGTCCTGACTTTC. Protein sequence: CASSQAQGHSGANVLTF.

This chain links TRBV7-3 with TRBJ2-1, with a tentative D call TRBD2 (6 bases). CDR1 is SGHTA and CDR2 is FQGTGA in the germline V gene. The V gene lost 1 base and the J gene lost 15 bases, with 16 bases spanning the gap. The CDR3 has 13 amino acids. Here the CDR3 reads CASSLIKWGELFF. In nucleotides, the CDR3 is TGTGCCAGCAGCTTAATTAAGTGGGGGGAATTGTTCTTC.

This sequence joins TRBV27 and TRBJ2-5; 7 bases fit TRBD1. V lost 6 bases to trimming and J lost 5 bases; unmatched junction nucleotides: 12. This CDR3 has 15 amino acids. Germline V gene data show CDR1 as MNHEY and CDR2 as SMNVEV (reference sequence). CDR3 residues: CASSKKETGRETQYF. For the CDR3, the DNA is TGTGCCAGCAGCAAAAAGGAGACAGGGCGTGAGACCCAGTACTTC.

This clonotype has ten or more counts. The chain is built from TRBV6-4 and TRBJ2-5; TRBD2 matches 7 bases. Germline V gene sequence: CDR1 MRHNA, CDR2 SNTAGT. The CDR3 has 13 residues. With V trimmed by 6 bases and J by 3 bases, 4 bases remained unmatched. The DNA of the CDR3 is TGTGCCAGCAGGGGGCTAGCGGAAGAGACCCAGTACTTC. This translates into CASRGLAEETQYF.

The CDR3 nucleotides read TGTGCCAGCAGTACACTCCCGGGACAGGGGGACTACGAGCAGTACGTC. Its translation is CASSTLPGQGDYEQYV. This chain joins TRBV28 and TRBJ2-7; 11 bases fit TRBD1. CDR3 length equals 16 residues. Germline V CDR1 and CDR2: MDHEN, SYDVKM. The V gene end was trimmed by 5 bases and the J gene end by 3 bases; junction bases not matched to a gene: 9.

This sequence joins TRBV10-3 and TRBJ2-7; 7 positions agree with TRBD2. The CDR3 is 14 amino acids. The V and J ends lost 6 bases and 2 bases, in that order; junction bases with no gene match: 7. Germline V gene sequence: CDR1 ENHRY, CDR2 SYGVKD. Here the CDR3 reads CAIRPQLATYEQYF. The CDR3 DNA reads TGTGCCATCAGACCCCAACTAGCGACCTACGAGCAGTACTTC.

This clonotype was recorded at least ten times. The chain carries TRBV4-3 and TRBJ1-5; D is unresolved. Germline V gives CDR1 LGHNA, CDR2 YSLEER. The CDR3 has 16 residues. Trimming took off 0 bases at V and 7 bases at J, with 16 bases between the two ends. The CDR3 loop reads CASSQDLPGYGQPQHF. The CDR3 nucleotides read TGCGCCAGCAGCCAAGATCTTCCAGGCTATGGCCAGCCCCAGCATTTT.

The V gene is TRBV2, the J gene TRBJ2-3; the match to TRBD1 covers 9 bases. CDR3 size: 18 residues. Germline assignment: CDR1 SNHLY and CDR2 FYNNEI. CDR3 loop: CTFTPLSLTGGSTDTQYF. Here the CDR3 DNA reads TGTACCTTCACTCCCCTGTCTTTGACAGGGGGTAGCACAGATACGCAGTATTTT.

The chain carries TRBV4-3 and TRBJ1-1, with D unresolved. The V end was cut by 1 base, the J end by 5 bases, with 14 bases between. There are 15 residues in the CDR3. The germline V gene encodes CDR1 LGHNA and CDR2 YSLEER. The CDR3: CASSQGIPRETEAFF. CDR3 DNA sequence: TGCGCCAGCAGCCAAGGAATACCCCGGGAGACTGAAGCTTTCTTT.

This clonotype was counted a few times. The chain carries TRBV7-6 and TRBJ2-7; no firm D call. V lost 1 base and J lost 2, with 12 bases in between. The germline V gene encodes CDR1 SGHVS and CDR2 FNYEAQ. CDR3 length: 15 residues. DNA for the CDR3: TGTGCCAGCAGCTTAGAGAGGACCCCGCCCTACGAGCAGTACTTC. Translating it yields CASSLERTPPYEQYF.

This clonotype was detected only a few times. This chain uses TRBV6-2 or TRBV6-3 with TRBJ1-6; D remains ambiguous. V gave up 5 bases and J gave up 7 bases, with 12 bases separating them. Germline V gene sequence: CDR1 MNHEY, CDR2 SVGEGT. This CDR3 contains 14 residues. DNA of the CDR3: TGTGCCAGCAGTCGACACGGTAGGAATTCACCCCTCCACTTT. It is translated as CASSRHGRNSPLHF.

The chain employs TRBV9 and TRBJ2-1; D is undetermined. The CDR3 has 13 residues. Trimming left V 3 bases short and J 4 bases short, with 8 bases between. Germline lookup yields CDR1 SGDLS and CDR2 YYNGEE. The CDR3 region is CASSAVVYNEQFF. In DNA form, the CDR3 reads TGTGCCAGCAGCGCCGTGGTTTACAATGAGCAGTTCTTC.

The genes are TRBV6-1 and TRBJ2-3; TRBD1 matches at 7 bases. CDR3 length: 15 amino acids. Germline V CDR1 and CDR2: MNHNS, SASEGT. Unmatched junction bases numbered 11, after V lost 7 bases and J lost 4 bases. CDR3 in DNA: TGTGCCAGCACCAGAGACAGGGACGGTGCAGATACGCAGTATTTT. Translation gives CASTRDRDGADTQYF.

This clonotype was found a few times. This chain's CDR3 is CASSFSTSEQYF. CDR3 DNA sequence: TGTGCCAGCAGTTTCTCAACCTCCGAGCAGTACTTC. The V and J genes are TRBV12-3 or TRBV12-4 and TRBJ2-7; D is ambiguous. There are 12 residues in the CDR3. V gave up 3 bases and J gave up 6 bases, with 9 bases separating them.

CDR3 sequence reads: CASTSSEGGRFF. The CDR3 nucleotides read TGTGCCAGCACCTCCTCAGAGGGAGGTCGGTTCTTC. The chain combines TRBV7-9 with TRBJ2-1, with D possibly TRBD2 on 6 matching bases. V gave up 7 bases and J gave up 15 bases, with 19 bases separating them. This CDR3 is 12 amino acids long. Germline loops: CDR1 SEHNR, CDR2 FQNEAQ (reference sequence).

This clonotype was counted between two and nine times. The J gene is TRBJ1-5, the V gene TRBV7-2, with a possible D match to TRBD1 (6 bases). Germline-derived CDR1 and CDR2 are SGHTA and FQGNSA. This CDR3 region has 15 residues. V shed 1 base and J shed 9 bases, with 16 bases lying between them. CDR3 amino acids: CASSLGPDSRPPQHF. CDR3 coding DNA: TGTGCCAGCAGCTTAGGCCCGGACAGCCGTCCGCCCCAGCATTTT.